A selection of T cell receptor beta chains follows, all from one sample in a study of blood T cell repertoires in COVID-19. The assay was immunoSEQ multiplex PCR, and TCRdb's table has in-frame clones only and misses some. The repertoire has about 38,000 clones, around 90% of them found once; the top ten carry around 7%. The sequencing input was peripheral blood. The origin of the receptors is a human donor in a cohort sampled during active COVID-19. Each CDR3 is given with its conserved first and last residue. The D gene is left open where the match is weak. Rows give clone size only sometimes, using once, few, many, or a class for an expanded clone.

NA,NA,TRBV6-5,TRBJ1-1,CASSRQALDTEAFF,TGTGCCAGCAGTAGACAGGCATTGGACACTGAAGCTTTCTTT
TRBD2,NA,TRBV5-3,TRBJ2-3,CARSSGRVRWSTDTQYF,TGTGCCAGAAGTAGCGGGAGAGTAAGGTGGAGCACAGATACGCAGTATTTT
TRBD1,NA,TRBV10-3,TRBJ1-2,CAISARGTGEGPGYTF,TGTGCCATCAGTGCCCGGGGGACAGGGGAAGGGCCTGGCTACACCTTC
NA,few,TRBV5-1,TRBJ1-6,CASSLETGNYNSPLHF,TGCGCCAGCAGCTTGGAAACAGGGAACTATAATTCACCCCTCCACTTT
NA,NA,TRBV6-5,TRBJ2-7,CADIQGPLTYEQYF,TGTGCCGATATACAGGGTCCCCTCACCTACGAGCAGTACTTC
TRBD2,NA,TRBV7-9,TRBJ2-1,CASSLYRALAGANEQFF,TGTGCCAGCAGCTTATATCGGGCCCTAGCGGGAGCAAATGAGCAGTTCTTC
TRBD1,NA,TRBV2,TRBJ1-1,CASSAETGITEAFF,TGTGCCAGCAGTGCCGAGACAGGGATCACTGAAGCTTTCTTT
TRBD2,NA,TRBV19,TRBJ2-3,CASSIGGSGATDTQYF,TGTGCCAGTAGTATAGGGGGTAGCGGGGCCACAGATACGCAGTATTTT
NA,NA,TRBV5-1,TRBJ2-2,CASGGDEGVTGELFF,TGCGCCAGCGGGGGCGATGAGGGTGTCACCGGGGAGCTGTTTTTT
NA,NA,TRBV28,TRBJ1-1,CASSFPGRSAHMNTEAFF,TGTGCCAGCAGTTTCCCAGGGAGGTCGGCCCACATGAACACTGAAGCTTTCTTT
TRBD2,NA,TRBV3-1/TRBV3-2,TRBJ2-1,CASSQTSGGANEQFF,TGTGCCAGCAGCCAGACTAGCGGGGGGGCCAATGAGCAGTTCTTC
TRBD1,NA,TRBV6-6,TRBJ1-2,CASSYGATGGLGGYTF,TGTGCCAGCAGTTACGGGGCGACAGGGGGCTTGGGTGGCTACACCTTC
TRBD1,NA,TRBV27,TRBJ2-5,CASSLSPETGQETQYF,TGTGCCAGCAGTTTATCGCCCGAGACAGGGCAAGAGACCCAGTACTTC
TRBD2,once,TRBV10-3,TRBJ2-5,CAIKPGLVETQYF,TGTGCCATCAAGCCGGGACTAGTAGAGACCCAGTACTTC
NA,NA,TRBV6-5,TRBJ2-3,CASSTGVDTQYF,TGTGCCAGCAGTACGGGGGTAGATACGCAGTATTTT
TRBD1,once,TRBV19,TRBJ2-7,CASSVKQGTEQYF,TGTGCCAGTAGTGTTAAACAGGGGACCGAGCAGTACTTC
TRBD2,NA,TRBV6-1,TRBJ2-7,CASSERRLANHEQYF,TGTGCCAGCAGTGAAAGAAGACTAGCGAACCACGAGCAGTACTTC
TRBD2,NA,TRBV9,TRBJ2-3,CASSVVSGRVADTQYF,TGTGCCAGCAGCGTAGTGAGCGGGAGGGTTGCAGATACGCAGTATTTT
TRBD1,NA,TRBV5-5,TRBJ1-5,CASSVTGGEGSPQHF,TGTGCCAGCAGCGTCACAGGGGGTGAGGGATCGCCCCAGCATTTT
TRBD2,NA,TRBV7-2,TRBJ2-7,CASSPLGLAETYEQYF,TGTGCCAGCAGCCCCCTTGGACTAGCGGAAACCTACGAGCAGTACTTC
TRBD1,NA,TRBV6-6,TRBJ2-1,CASRDRDTEQFF,TGTGCCAGCAGAGACAGGGATACTGAGCAGTTCTTC
NA,NA,TRBV7-9,TRBJ2-2,CASSLDGIRDTGELFF,TGTGCCAGCAGCTTAGACGGGATAAGGGACACCGGGGAGCTGTTTTTT
NA,NA,TRBV25-1,TRBJ1-5,CASSDGRGSNQPQHF,TGTGCCAGCAGTGATGGGAGAGGGAGCAATCAGCCCCAGCATTTT
NA,NA,TRBV10-3,TRBJ2-3,CAISEYRDTQYF,TGTGCCATCAGTGAGTATAGAGATACGCAGTATTTT
NA,NA,TRBV2,TRBJ1-2,CASSLDRSYGYTF,TGTGCCAGCAGTCTAGACAGAAGCTATGGCTACACCTTC
TRBD1,NA,TRBV5-1,TRBJ2-3,CASSIGQATDTQYF,TGCGCCAGCAGCATCGGACAGGCCACAGATACGCAGTATTTT
TRBD2,NA,TRBV28,TRBJ2-7,CASNLSGGPVEQYF,TGTGCCAGCAACCTTAGCGGGGGGCCAGTCGAGCAGTACTTC
TRBD1,NA,TRBV6-6,TRBJ2-6,CASSLQGAGANVLTF,TGTGCCAGCAGCCTACAGGGGGCTGGGGCCAACGTCCTGACTTTC
TRBD1,NA,TRBV27,TRBJ2-7,CASRRTGGYEQYF,TGTGCCAGCAGGAGGACAGGGGGCTACGAGCAGTACTTC
TRBD1,few,TRBV19,TRBJ1-5,CASSMDRFNQPQHF,TGTGCCAGTAGTATGGACAGGTTCAATCAGCCCCAGCATTTT
TRBD2,NA,TRBV2,TRBJ2-5,CASSVTGTSGIILQETQYF,TGTGCCAGCAGTGTCACAGGGACTAGCGGGATCATCCTCCAAGAGACCCAGTACTTC
NA,NA,TRBV5-1,TRBJ1-5,CASSLERSSNQPQHF,TGCGCCAGCAGCTTGGAGCGGTCTAGCAATCAGCCCCAGCATTTT
TRBD1,NA,TRBV19,TRBJ1-5,CASSTRQGANQPQHF,TGTGCCAGTAGTACCCGACAGGGGGCAAATCAGCCCCAGCATTTT
TRBD1,NA,TRBV3-1/TRBV3-2,TRBJ1-2,CASSQSRTGSIRTF,TGTGCCAGCAGCCAATCAAGGACAGGATCAATACGCACCTTC
TRBD2,NA,TRBV20-1,TRBJ2-7,CSAGLDYEQYF,TGCAGTGCTGGACTAGACTACGAGCAGTACTTC
TRBD2,once,TRBV2,TRBJ2-3,CASSPRTSGRTDTQYF,TGTGCCAGCAGTCCAAGGACTAGCGGGCGCACAGATACGCAGTATTTT
NA,NA,TRBV28,TRBJ1-6,CASRYPTGDHSPLHF,TGTGCCAGCAGATACCCTACGGGGGATCATTCACCCCTCCACTTT
NA,few,TRBV4-1,TRBJ1-1,CASSQDPGMNTEAFF,TGCGCCAGCAGCCAAGACCCCGGGATGAACACTGAAGCTTTCTTT
NA,NA,TRBV6-1,TRBJ1-5,CASSESGNQPQHF,TGTGCCAGCAGTGAATCAGGTAATCAGCCCCAGCATTTT
TRBD1,NA,TRBV5-5,TRBJ1-2,CASSSDRENYGYTF,TGTGCCAGCAGCTCCGACAGGGAGAACTATGGCTACACCTTC
NA,NA,TRBV2,TRBJ1-5,CASRADRSNQPQHF,TGTGCCAGCAGGGCGGACAGAAGCAATCAGCCCCAGCATTTT
TRBD1,NA,TRBV7-9,TRBJ2-7,CASSLALRQGGPYEQYF,TGTGCCAGCAGCTTAGCTTTGAGACAGGGGGGCCCCTACGAGCAGTACTTC
NA,NA,TRBV7-8,TRBJ2-7,CASSLAGQPREQYF,TGTGCCAGCAGCTTAGCGGGTCAGCCGCGGGAGCAGTACTTC
TRBD2,once,TRBV28,TRBJ2-1,CASGRAGSYNEQFF,TGTGCCAGCGGTAGAGCGGGATCCTACAATGAGCAGTTCTTC
TRBD1,once,TRBV10-3,TRBJ1-1,CAISESIRGEAFF,TGTGCCATCAGTGAGTCGATCAGGGGGGAAGCTTTCTTT